This record covers a single TCR beta chain. The record originates from a study of cytomegalovirus exposure and HLA in healthy donors. 60 Vbeta and 13 Jbeta primers were used in PCR. The data were produced by immunoSEQ multiplex PCR, yet TCRdb's version contains in-frame clones alone and is incomplete. The sample lists roughly 180,000 clones, approximately 81% occurring once. The germline V gene has CDR1 MNHNY and CDR2 SVGAGI (reference sequence). V lost 6 bases to trimming and J lost 5 bases; unmatched junction nucleotides: 8. The CDR3 extends over 14 amino acids. This clonotype was sampled from a man aged 25-40 years in good health and CMV-seronegative. The chain is built from TRBV6-6 and TRBJ2-3; 7 nucleotides agree with TRBD1. The sample was PBMCs. CDR3 bases: TGTGCCAGCAGAGCCGGGACAGAGTTAGATACGCAGTATTTT. This gives the protein CASRAGTELDTQYF.